This TCR beta chain was sequenced during a study of OX40 agonist ivuxolimab in advanced cancers. Study-wide findings and caveats: Normalized T-cell clonal expansion was also low in some nonresponders.

Sequencing was performed with immunoSEQ multiplex PCR; in TCRdb, only in-frame clones are kept and a portion is missing. The sample lists some 77,000 clones, approximately 83% occurring once. The V and J ends lost 6 bases and 3 bases respectively, with 6 bases between them. The germline V gene has CDR1 LNHDA and CDR2 SQIVND (reference sequence). The length of the CDR3 is 12 residues. Comment on this clone: The antigen is undetermined. This sample also contains other DNA sequences that code for the same CDR3.

The source of this sequence is an adult with an advanced solid tumor such as melanoma, head and neck, liver or kidney cancer. The J gene is TRBJ1-3, the V gene TRBV19; D is unresolved. Sequencing was performed on CD4+ or CD8+ T cells sorted from blood, taken in a trial of the OX40 agonist ivuxolimab. The CDR3 here is CASSPSGNTIYF. DNA of the CDR3: TGTGCCAGTAGCCCTAGTGGAAACACCATATATTTT. Supplemented by reference TRBV19 and TRBJ1-3, the full variable domain reads DGGITQSPKYLFRKEGQNVTLSCEQNLNHDAMYWYRQDPGQGLRLIYYSQIVNDFQKGDIAEGYSVSREKKESFPLTVTSAQKNPTAFYLCASSPSGNTIYFGEGSWLTVV.